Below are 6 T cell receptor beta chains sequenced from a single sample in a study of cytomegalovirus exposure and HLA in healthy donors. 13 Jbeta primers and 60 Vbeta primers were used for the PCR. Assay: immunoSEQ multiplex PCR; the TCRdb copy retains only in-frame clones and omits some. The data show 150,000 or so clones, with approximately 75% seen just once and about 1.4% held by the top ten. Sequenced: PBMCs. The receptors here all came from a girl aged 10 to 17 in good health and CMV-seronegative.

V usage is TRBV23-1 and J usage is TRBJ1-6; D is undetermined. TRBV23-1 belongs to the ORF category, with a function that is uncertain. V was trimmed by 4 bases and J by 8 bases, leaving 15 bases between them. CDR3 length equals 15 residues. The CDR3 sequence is CASSRVGVGDSPLHF. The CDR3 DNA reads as TGCGCCAGCAGTCGGGTTGGAGTCGGTGATTCACCCCTCCACTTT.

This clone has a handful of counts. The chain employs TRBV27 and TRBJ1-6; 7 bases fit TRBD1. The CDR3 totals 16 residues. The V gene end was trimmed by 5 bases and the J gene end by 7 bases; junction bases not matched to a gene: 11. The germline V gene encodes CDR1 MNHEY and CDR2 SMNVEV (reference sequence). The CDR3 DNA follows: TGTGCCAGCAGTGAAATTCCGACAGGGAAAAATTCACCCCTCCACTTT. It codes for CASSEIPTGKNSPLHF.

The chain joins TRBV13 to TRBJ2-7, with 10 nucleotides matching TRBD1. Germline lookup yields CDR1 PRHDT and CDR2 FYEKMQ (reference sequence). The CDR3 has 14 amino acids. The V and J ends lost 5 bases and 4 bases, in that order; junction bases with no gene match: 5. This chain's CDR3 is CASSPGTGVYEQYF. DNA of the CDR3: TGTGCCAGCAGCCCCGGGACAGGGGTATACGAGCAGTACTTC.

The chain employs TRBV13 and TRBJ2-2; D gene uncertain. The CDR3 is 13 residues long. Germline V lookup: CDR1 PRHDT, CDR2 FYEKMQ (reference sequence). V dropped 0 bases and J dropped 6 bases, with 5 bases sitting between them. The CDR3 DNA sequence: TGTGCCAGCAGCTTAGGCGTCTCCGGGGAGCTGTTTTTT. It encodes CASSLGVSGELFF.

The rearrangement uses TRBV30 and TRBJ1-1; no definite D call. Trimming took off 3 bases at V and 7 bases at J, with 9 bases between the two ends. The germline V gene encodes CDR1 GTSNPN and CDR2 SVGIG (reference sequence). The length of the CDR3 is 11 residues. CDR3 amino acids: CAWRRDFEAFF. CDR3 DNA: TGTGCCTGGAGACGGGATTTTGAAGCTTTCTTT.

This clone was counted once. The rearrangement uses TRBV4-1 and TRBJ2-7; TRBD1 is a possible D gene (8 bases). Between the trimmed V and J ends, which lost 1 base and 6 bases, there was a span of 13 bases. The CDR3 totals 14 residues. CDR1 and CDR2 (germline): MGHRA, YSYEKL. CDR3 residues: CASSQVDREGEQYF. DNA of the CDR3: TGCGCCAGCAGCCAAGTGGACAGGGAGGGCGAGCAGTACTTC.